The 12 T cell receptor beta chains listed next were all sequenced from one sample in a study of CD8+CD57+ T cells in acquired aplastic anemia. TCR beta VDJ combinations and CDR3 sequences were profiled from genomic DNA. TCRdb itself ran the reads through MiXCR, one entry per CDR3 protein. The top ten clones hold about 9.5% of a sample with some 200,000 distinct CDR3 sequences, 40% to 50% of them seen once. Only patients with CD8+CD57+ cell expansion on flow cytometry were chosen for sequencing. Sequenced sample: sorted CD4+, CD8+, or CD8+CD57+ T cells (not recorded which) from PBMCs. The receptors were gathered from a human donor with aplastic anemia.

The chain employs TRBV20-1 and TRBJ1-1; D might be TRBD1 (6 bases). Trimming stripped 1 base from V and 12 bases from J, with 12 bases between. From germline, CDR1 is DFQATT and CDR2 SNEGSKA (reference sequence). There are 11 residues in the CDR3. The CDR3 nucleotides are TGCAGTGCTAGAGCGGACAGCGAGTCTTTCTTT. Protein product: CSARADSESFF.

This clonotype is a singleton in its sample. V gene TRBV5-1 combines with J gene TRBJ1-1; possible D gene TRBD1, 6 bases. The CDR3 extends over 14 amino acids. CDR1 is SGHRS, CDR2 YFSETQ, per germline. The germline V and J ends were trimmed by 3 bases and 2 bases, with 11 bases remaining between them. CDR3 bases: TGCGCCAGCAGCTCCGGACAGTTAAACACTGAAGCTTTCTTT. This codes for CASSSGQLNTEAFF.

This clonotype showed up many times. The chain couples TRBV2 to TRBJ1-3, with 10 bases that match TRBD1. Germline values: CDR1 SNHLY, CDR2 FYNNEI. The CDR3 has 15 residues. The junction had 4 bases not matched to a gene; V was cut back by 5 bases and J by 3 bases. The CDR3 loop is CASSTGTGVGNTIYF. The CDR3 region has the DNA TGTGCCAGCAGTACCGGGACAGGGGTTGGAAACACCATATATTTT.

This clonotype has a count of ten or more. CDR3 in amino acids: CSVRGGTTNTGELFF. In DNA form, the CDR3 reads TGCAGCGTTCGGGGTGGGACTACGAACACCGGGGAGCTGTTTTTT. V and J are TRBV29-1 and TRBJ2-2; 7 positions agree with TRBD2. CDR1 is SQVTM, CDR2 ANQGSEA, per germline. V lost 5 bases, J lost 0 bases, and 6 bases stayed unmatched. CDR3 length: 15 amino acids.

For the CDR3, the DNA is TGTGCCAGCAGCTTTTCCCCCCCCGGGACGTTCTCCTACGAGCAGTACTTC. Its translation: CASSFSPPGTFSYEQYF. This chain connects TRBV5-4 to TRBJ2-7, with D tentatively TRBD1 or TRBD2 (5 bases each). This CDR3 is built from 17 residues. Germline CDR1 reads SGHNT; CDR2 reads YYREEE (reference sequence). The V and J ends lost 2 bases and 0 bases respectively, with 18 bases between them.

CDR3 coding DNA: TGCAGTGCTAGGGGAGCGGGGGCCAGACTCAATGAGCAGTTCTTC. Its translation is CSARGAGARLNEQFF. The rearrangement links TRBV20-1 to TRBJ2-1; 8 bases map to TRBD2. Germline-derived CDR1 and CDR2 are DFQATT and SNEGSKA (reference sequence). The CDR3 is made up of 15 amino acids. The ends lost 3 bases at V and 6 bases at J; junction bases unmatched: 10.

This clonotype was counted at least ten times. The V and J genes are TRBV12-3 or TRBV12-4 and TRBJ2-6; 8 bases map to TRBD2. The J segment lost 4 bases and the V segment lost 8 bases, leaving 7 bases of the junction unmatched. This CDR3 contains 15 residues. The CDR3 here is CASVGGGQGANVLTF. DNA for the CDR3: TGTGCCAGCGTCGGGGGGGGTCAAGGGGCCAACGTCCTGACTTTC.

Worth noting for this clonotype: A much larger clonotype is one base distant, so this may be a read error. This chain joins TRBV4-2 and TRBJ1-3; no clear D gene. The CDR3 contains 12 residues. With 1 base removed from V and 2 bases from J, the gap between germline ends came to 0 bases. Looked up from germline, CDR1 is LGHNA and CDR2 is YNFKEQ. The CDR3 DNA reads as TGTGCCAGCAGCCAAGCTGGAAACACCATATATTTT. The encoded protein is CASSQAGNTIYF.

This clonotype was observed at least ten times. The chain combines TRBV25-1 with TRBJ2-2; 10 nucleotides line up with TRBD2. This CDR3 is built from 15 residues. Germline loops: CDR1 MGHDK, CDR2 SYGVNS. Trimming at V came to 1 base and at J to 6 bases, leaving 2 bases not matched to a gene. CDR3 DNA sequence: TGTGCCAGCAGTGAATCCCTAGCGGGAGCCGGGGAGCTGTTTTTT. Translated: CASSESLAGAGELFF.

The rearrangement links TRBV25-1 to TRBJ2-5; D perhaps matches TRBD2 (6 bases). CDR1 is MGHDK, CDR2 SYGVNS, per germline. V was shortened by 4 bases and J by 4 bases, with 19 bases between the two germline ends. The CDR3 runs to 16 residues. The CDR3 DNA reads TGTGCCAGCAGTGCCAGACTTGTGGAGGGATTAGAGACCCAGTACTTC. Translated, it gives CASSARLVEGLETQYF.

There are many counts of this clonotype. The chain has TRBV16 and TRBJ1-5; 7 bases match TRBD1. The germline gives CDR1 KGHSY, CDR2 FQNENV. The ends lost 4 bases at V and 3 bases at J; junction bases unmatched: 9. The CDR3 has 16 residues. This CDR3 reads CASSPRTGLDNQPQHF. The CDR3 DNA is TGTGCCAGCAGCCCCCGGACAGGTCTTGACAATCAGCCCCAGCATTTT.

This clonotype was observed a few times. This may stem from a read error, because a much larger clone lies one nucleotide away. As the CDR3 is not closed by the conserved phenylalanine or tryptophan, this likely results from a read error. V and J are TRBV20-1 and TRBJ2-1, with 10 bases matching TRBD2. The germline gives CDR1 DFQATT, CDR2 SNEGSKA (reference sequence). The ends lost 4 bases at V and 7 bases at J; junction bases unmatched: 7. The CDR3 loop spans 14 amino acids. CDR3 sequence: CSAKRTSGLNEQFL. CDR3 coding DNA: TGCAGTGCTAAAAGGACTAGCGGTCTGAATGAGCAGTTCCTC.